What follows describes a single T cell receptor beta chain. PCR involved 60 Vbeta and 13 Jbeta primers. TCRdb keeps only in-frame clones here, not all; method: immunoSEQ multiplex PCR. The table has about 140,000 clones, roughly three quarters seen once. The data are from a study of cytomegalovirus exposure and HLA in healthy donors. This CDR3 has 14 residues. Trimming cost V 10 bases and J 0 bases, with 15 bases left between them. Looked up from germline, CDR1 is MNHEY and CDR2 is SVGAGI. This clonotype originated in a woman aged 25-40 years in good health and CMV-seronegative. The sample taken for sequencing was PBMCs. The chain recombines TRBV6-5 with TRBJ1-1; D call uncertain. Written as DNA, the CDR3 is TGTGCCACCAAAAACAGTAATCTGAACACTGAAGCTTTCTTT. Amino acids: CATKNSNLNTEAFF.